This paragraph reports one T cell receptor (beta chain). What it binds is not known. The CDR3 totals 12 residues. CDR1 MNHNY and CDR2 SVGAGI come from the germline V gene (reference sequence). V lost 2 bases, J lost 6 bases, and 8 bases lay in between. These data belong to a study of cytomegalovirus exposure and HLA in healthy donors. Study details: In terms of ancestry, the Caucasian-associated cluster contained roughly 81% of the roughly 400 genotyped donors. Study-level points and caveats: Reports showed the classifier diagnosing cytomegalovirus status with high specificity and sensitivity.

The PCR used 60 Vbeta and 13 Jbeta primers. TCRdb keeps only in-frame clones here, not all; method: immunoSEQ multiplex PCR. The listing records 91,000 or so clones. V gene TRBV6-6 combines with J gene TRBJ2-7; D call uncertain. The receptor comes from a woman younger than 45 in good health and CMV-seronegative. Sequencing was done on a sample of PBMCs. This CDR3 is CASSYESAEQYF. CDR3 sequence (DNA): TGTGCCAGCAGTTACGAGAGTGCCGAGCAGTACTTC.